Below, one T cell receptor (beta chain) is given with its context. J was trimmed by 4 bases and V by 0 bases; bases with no gene match: 2. Germline CDR1 reads SGHKS; CDR2 reads YYEKEE (reference sequence). The CDR3 loop spans 14 amino acids. This specimen belongs to a study of blood T cell repertoires in COVID-19. Study in general: Samples came from the United States, Italy and Spain, spanning acute and convalescent COVID-19.

This table comes from immunoSEQ multiplex PCR, and its TCRdb copy is limited to in-frame clones, with some not included. The sample has roughly 280,000 clones, around nine tenths seen once; the top ten hold 1.9%. The chain couples TRBV5-5 to TRBJ2-5, with 8 bases lining up with TRBD1. The TCR comes from a woman in her sixties who had recovered from COVID-19. Sequencing was performed on PBMCs or T cells enriched from blood (not recorded which). CDR3 nucleotide sequence: TGTGCCAGCAGCTTGGTTGACAGGGGAGAGACCCAGTACTTC. Translated: CASSLVDRGETQYF.